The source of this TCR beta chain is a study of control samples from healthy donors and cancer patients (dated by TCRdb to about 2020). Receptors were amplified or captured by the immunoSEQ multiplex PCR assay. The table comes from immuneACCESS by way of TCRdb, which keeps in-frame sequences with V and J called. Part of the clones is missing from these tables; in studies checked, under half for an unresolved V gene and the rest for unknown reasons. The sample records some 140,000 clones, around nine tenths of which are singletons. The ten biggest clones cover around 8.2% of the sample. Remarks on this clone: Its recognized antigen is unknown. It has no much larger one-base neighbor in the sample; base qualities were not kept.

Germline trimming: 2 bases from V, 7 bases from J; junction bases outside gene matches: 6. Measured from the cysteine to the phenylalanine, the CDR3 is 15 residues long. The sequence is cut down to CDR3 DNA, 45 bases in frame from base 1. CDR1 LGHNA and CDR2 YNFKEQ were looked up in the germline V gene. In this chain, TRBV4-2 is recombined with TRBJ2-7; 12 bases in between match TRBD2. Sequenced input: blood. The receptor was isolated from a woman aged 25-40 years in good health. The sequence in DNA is TGTGCCAGCAGCCAACTAGCGGGAGGGCCAGGGGAGCAGTACTTC. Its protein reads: CASSQLAGGPGEQYF.